The source of this TCR beta chain is a study of cytomegalovirus exposure and HLA in healthy donors. Across the study: There were 117 million unique TCR beta sequences, drawn from 150 million to 200 million T cells, in an earlier analysis.

With respect to this clone: The target antigen is unknown.

General study points: Later on, an analysis tied roughly 17,000 TCR beta sequences to HLA alleles at 0.05 false discovery rate. A later analysis reportedly identified an Asian-associated ancestry cluster as carrying fewer N-insertions than the approximately 670-donor mean.

J lost 6 bases, V lost 3 bases, and 5 bases had no gene match. The CDR3 sequence is 15 residues long. Germline V gene sequence: CDR1 SGDLS, CDR2 YYNGEE. The PCR made use of 60 Vbeta and 13 Jbeta primers. Sequenced by immunoSEQ multiplex PCR; TCRdb stores in-frame clones only, minus some. The sample yields under 200,000 clones, approximately 81% seen once. The sample was PBMCs. This receptor was obtained from a man between 18 and 35 years old in good health and CMV-seronegative. This rearrangement joins TRBV9 to TRBJ2-3, with 12 bases matching TRBD1. The CDR3 sequence: CASSEGQGAWDTQYF. Here the CDR3 DNA reads TGTGCCAGCAGCGAGGGACAGGGGGCATGGGATACGCAGTATTTT.